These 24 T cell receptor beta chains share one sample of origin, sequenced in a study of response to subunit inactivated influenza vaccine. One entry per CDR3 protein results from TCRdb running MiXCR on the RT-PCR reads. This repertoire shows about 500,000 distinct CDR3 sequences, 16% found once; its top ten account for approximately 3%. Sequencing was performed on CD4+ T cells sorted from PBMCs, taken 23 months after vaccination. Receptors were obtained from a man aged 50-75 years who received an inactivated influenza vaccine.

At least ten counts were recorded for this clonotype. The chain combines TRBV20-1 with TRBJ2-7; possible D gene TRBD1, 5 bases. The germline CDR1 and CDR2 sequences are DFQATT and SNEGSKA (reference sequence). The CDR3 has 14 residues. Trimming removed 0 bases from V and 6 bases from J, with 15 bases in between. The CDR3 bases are TGCAGTGCTAGAGAGGCAGGGCCAGGGTCCGAGCAGTACTTC. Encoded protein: CSAREAGPGSEQYF.

The CDR3 reads CASSPQGASNQPQHF. The CDR3, as DNA: TGTGCCAGCTCACCACAGGGGGCGAGCAATCAGCCCCAGCATTTT. This chain uses TRBV18 with TRBJ1-5; 7 bases are a match to TRBD1. Germline V gives CDR1 KGHSH, CDR2 LQKENI. The CDR3 extends over 15 amino acids. The junction had 1 base not matched to a gene; V was cut back by 1 base and J by 1 base. Variable domain in full (rest from reference TRBV18 and TRBJ1-5): NAGVMQNPRHLVRRRGQEARLRCSPMKGHSHVYWYRQLPEEGLKFMVYLQKENIIDESGMPKERFSAEFPKEGPSILRIQQVVRGDSAAYFCASSPQGASNQPQHFGDGTRLSIL.

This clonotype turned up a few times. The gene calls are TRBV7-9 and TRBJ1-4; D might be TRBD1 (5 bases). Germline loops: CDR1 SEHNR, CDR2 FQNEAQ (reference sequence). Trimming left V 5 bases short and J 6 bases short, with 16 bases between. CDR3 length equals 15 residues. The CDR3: CASSPDGGSYEKLFF. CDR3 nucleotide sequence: TGTGCCAGCAGCCCCGACGGGGGTTCTTATGAAAAACTGTTTTTT.

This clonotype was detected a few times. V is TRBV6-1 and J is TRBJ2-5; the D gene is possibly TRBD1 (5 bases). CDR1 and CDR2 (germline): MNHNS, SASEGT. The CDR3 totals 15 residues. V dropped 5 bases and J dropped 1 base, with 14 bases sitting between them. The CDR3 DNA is TGTGCCAGCAGTCCCCGTACAGGAACCCAAGAGACCCAGTACTTC. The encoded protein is CASSPRTGTQETQYF.

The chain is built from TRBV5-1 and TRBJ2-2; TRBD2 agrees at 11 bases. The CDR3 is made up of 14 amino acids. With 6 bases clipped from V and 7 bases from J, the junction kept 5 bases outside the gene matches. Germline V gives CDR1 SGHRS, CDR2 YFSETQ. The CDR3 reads CASTTSGVFGELFF. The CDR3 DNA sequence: TGCGCCAGCACGACTAGCGGGGTTTTCGGGGAGCTGTTTTTT.

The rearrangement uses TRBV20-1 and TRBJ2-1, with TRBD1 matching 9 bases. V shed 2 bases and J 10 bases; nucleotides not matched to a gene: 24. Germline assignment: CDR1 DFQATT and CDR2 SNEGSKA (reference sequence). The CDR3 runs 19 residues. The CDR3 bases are TGCAGTGCTAGATCCCCCGGGACAGGGTCGCACTACGCCCCATCCGAGCAGTTCTTC. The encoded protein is CSARSPGTGSHYAPSEQFF.

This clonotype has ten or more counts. CDR3 sequence: CASSFGTGVPYEQYF. Written as DNA, the CDR3 is TGTGCCAGCAGCTTCGGGACAGGGGTACCCTACGAGCAGTACTTC. The chain is built from TRBV5-5 and TRBJ2-7, with 10 bases that match TRBD1. The J segment lost 2 bases and the V segment lost 2 bases, leaving 4 bases of the junction unmatched. Germline CDR1 is SGHKS and CDR2 is YYEKEE (reference sequence). The CDR3 runs to 15 residues.

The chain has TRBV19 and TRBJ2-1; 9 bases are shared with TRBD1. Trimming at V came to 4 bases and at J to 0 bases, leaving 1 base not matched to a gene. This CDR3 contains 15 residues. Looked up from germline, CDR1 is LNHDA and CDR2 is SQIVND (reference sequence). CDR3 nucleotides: TGTGCCAGTAGTAGGGACAGGGACTCCTACAATGAGCAGTTCTTC. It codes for CASSRDRDSYNEQFF.

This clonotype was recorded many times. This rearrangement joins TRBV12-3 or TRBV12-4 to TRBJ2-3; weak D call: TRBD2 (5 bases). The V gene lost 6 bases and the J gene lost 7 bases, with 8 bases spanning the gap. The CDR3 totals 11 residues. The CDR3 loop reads CASSLGNTQYF. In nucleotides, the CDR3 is TGTGCCAGCAGCCTCGGGAATACGCAGTATTTT.

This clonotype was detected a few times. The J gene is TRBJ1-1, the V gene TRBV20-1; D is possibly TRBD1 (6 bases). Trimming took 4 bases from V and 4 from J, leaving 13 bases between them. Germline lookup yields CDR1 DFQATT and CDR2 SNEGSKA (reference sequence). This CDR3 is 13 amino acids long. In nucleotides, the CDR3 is TGCAGTGCTAATTGGGGGGCGAGCACTGAAGCTTTCTTT. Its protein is CSANWGASTEAFF.

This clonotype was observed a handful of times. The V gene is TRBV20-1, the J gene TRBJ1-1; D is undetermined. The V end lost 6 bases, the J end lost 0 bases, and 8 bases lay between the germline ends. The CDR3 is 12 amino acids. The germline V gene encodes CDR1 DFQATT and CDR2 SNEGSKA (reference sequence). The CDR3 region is CSAIRLNTEAFF. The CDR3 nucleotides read TGCAGTGCCATTCGGTTGAACACTGAAGCTTTCTTT.

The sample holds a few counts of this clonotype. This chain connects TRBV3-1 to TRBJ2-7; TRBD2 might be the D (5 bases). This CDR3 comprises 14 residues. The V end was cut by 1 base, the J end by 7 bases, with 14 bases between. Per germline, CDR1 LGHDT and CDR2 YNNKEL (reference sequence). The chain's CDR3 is CASSQAVRDREQYF. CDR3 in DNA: TGTGCCAGCAGCCAAGCAGTACGGGATCGGGAGCAGTACTTC.

CDR3 protein: CASSPVEIETQYF. CDR3 coding DNA: TGTGCCAGCTCACCCGTTGAGATCGAGACCCAGTACTTC. The J gene is TRBJ2-5, the V gene TRBV18; D not resolved. This CDR3 contains 13 residues. Trimming removed 3 bases from V and 5 bases from J, with 10 bases in between. The germline V gene has CDR1 KGHSH and CDR2 LQKENI.

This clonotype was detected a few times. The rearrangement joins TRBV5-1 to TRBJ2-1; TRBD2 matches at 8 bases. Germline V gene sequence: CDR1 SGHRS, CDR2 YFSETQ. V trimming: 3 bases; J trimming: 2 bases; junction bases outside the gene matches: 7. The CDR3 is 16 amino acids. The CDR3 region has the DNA TGCGCCAGCAGCTGGGCCGGGACTAGTCCCTACAATGAGCAGTTCTTC. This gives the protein CASSWAGTSPYNEQFF.

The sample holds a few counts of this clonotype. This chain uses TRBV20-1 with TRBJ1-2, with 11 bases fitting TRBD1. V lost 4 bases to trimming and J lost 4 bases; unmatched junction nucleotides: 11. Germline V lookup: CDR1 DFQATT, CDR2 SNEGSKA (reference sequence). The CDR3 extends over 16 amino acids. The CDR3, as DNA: TGCAGTGCTACCCCCGGACAGGGGGCCGCCTTCTATGGCTACACCTTC. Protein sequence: CSATPGQGAAFYGYTF.

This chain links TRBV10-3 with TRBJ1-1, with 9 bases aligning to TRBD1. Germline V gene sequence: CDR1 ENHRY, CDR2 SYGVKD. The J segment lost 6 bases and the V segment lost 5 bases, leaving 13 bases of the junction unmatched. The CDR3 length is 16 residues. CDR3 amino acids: CAISPATGGDGAEAFF. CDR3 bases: TGTGCCATCAGTCCAGCAACAGGGGGCGACGGAGCTGAAGCTTTCTTT.

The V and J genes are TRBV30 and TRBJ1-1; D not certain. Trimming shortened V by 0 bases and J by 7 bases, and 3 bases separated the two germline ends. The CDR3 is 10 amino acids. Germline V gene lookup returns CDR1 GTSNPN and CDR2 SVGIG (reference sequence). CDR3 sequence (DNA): TGTGCCTGGAGTGTAGTTGAAGCTTTCTTT. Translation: CAWSVVEAFF. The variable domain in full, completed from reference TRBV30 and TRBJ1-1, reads SQTIHQWPATLVQPVGSPLSLECTVEGTSNPNLYWYRQAAGRGLQLLFYSVGIGQISSEVPQNLSASRPQDRQFILSSKKLLLSDSGFYLCAWSVVEAFFGQGTRLTVV.

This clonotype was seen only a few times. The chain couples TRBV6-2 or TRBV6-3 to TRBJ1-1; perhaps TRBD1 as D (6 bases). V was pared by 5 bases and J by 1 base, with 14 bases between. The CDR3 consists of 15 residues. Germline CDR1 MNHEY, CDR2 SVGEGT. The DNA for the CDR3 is TGTGCCAGCAGTCGAGACAGGATGGCGAACACTGAAGCTTTCTTT. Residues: CASSRDRMANTEAFF.

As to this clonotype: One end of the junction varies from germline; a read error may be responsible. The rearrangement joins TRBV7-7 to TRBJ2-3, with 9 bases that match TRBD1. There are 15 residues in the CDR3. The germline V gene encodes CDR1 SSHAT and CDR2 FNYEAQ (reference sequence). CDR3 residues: CASSTGTGRSDTQYF. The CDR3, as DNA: TGTGCTAGCAGTACCGGGACAGGGAGGTCAGATACGCAGTATTTT.

The CDR3 bases are TGTGCCAGCAGCCAGACAGGGACCCAGTACTTC. Translating it yields CASSQTGTQYF. The genes are TRBV3-1 and TRBJ2-5; tentative D call: TRBD1 (6 bases). The CDR3 sequence is 11 residues long. Per the germline V gene, CDR1 is LGHDT and CDR2 is YNNKEL (reference sequence). Trimming took off 3 bases at V and 7 bases at J, with 6 bases between the two ends.

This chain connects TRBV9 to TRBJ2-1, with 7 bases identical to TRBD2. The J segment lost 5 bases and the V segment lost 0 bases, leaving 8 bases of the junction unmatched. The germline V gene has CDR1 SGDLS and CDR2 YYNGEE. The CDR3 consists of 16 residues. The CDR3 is CASSVGGGLKNNEQFF. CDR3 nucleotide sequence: TGTGCCAGCAGCGTAGGGGGGGGACTAAAGAACAATGAGCAGTTCTTC.

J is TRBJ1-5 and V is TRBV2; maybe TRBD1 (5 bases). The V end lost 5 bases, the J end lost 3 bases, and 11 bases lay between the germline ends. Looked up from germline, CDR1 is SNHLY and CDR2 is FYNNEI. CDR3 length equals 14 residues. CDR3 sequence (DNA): TGTGCCAGCAGTAAGACAGCCCCCAATCAGCCCCAGCATTTT. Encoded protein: CASSKTAPNQPQHF.

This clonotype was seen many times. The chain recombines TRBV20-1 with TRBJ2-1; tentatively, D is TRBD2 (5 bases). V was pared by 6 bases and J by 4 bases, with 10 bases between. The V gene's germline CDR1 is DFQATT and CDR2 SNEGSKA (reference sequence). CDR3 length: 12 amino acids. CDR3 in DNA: TGCAGTGCGCAAGAGGGATACAATGAGCAGTTCTTC. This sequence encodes CSAQEGYNEQFF.

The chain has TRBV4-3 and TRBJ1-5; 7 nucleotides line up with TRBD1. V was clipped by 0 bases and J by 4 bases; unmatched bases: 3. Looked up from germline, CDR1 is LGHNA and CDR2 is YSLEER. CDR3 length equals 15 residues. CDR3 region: CASSQDRGVNQPQHF. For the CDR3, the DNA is TGCGCCAGCAGCCAAGACAGGGGGGTAAATCAGCCCCAGCATTTT.